This T cell receptor beta chain was obtained from a study of spatial heterogeneity in lung cancer. Study-level information: TCR and UMI combinations that were unique each appeared, on average, more than ten times in raw reads.

Findings and caveats of the study: At resection, ubiquitous expanded tumor TCRs appeared in blood more than at follow-up.

The CDR3 has 14 amino acids. CDR1 SGHDT and CDR2 YYEEEE come from the germline V gene. V lost 0 bases, J lost 4 bases, and 5 bases lay in between. Each molecule of TCR cDNA was tagged with one unique molecular identifier. TCRdb used MiXCR to reprocess the 5' RACE reads, holding one entry per CDR3 protein. This sample has about 14,000 distinct CDR3 sequences; 10% occur once, and the top ten carry just under 30%. Time point of the sample: sample taken at primary tumor resection. Whole RNA came from tumor, nontumor lung or frozen PBMC and was sequenced without being sorted. Samples were donated by 72 untreated early-stage non-small cell lung cancer patients. This clonotype was seen at least ten times. What it binds is unknown.

Here the sequenced sample was PBMCs, taken at surgery. The clonotype was recovered from a male donor with early-stage non-small cell lung cancer. This chain joins TRBV5-6 and TRBJ1-6, with D perhaps TRBD1 (5 bases). The CDR3 is CASSLGQYNSPLHF. For the CDR3, the DNA is TGTGCCAGCAGCTTGGGACAGTATAATTCACCCCTCCACTTT.